This T cell receptor beta chain was identified during a study of vaccination and CD4 T cells after COVID-19. Across the whole study: Four females and six males made up the convalescents, two of whom were Hispanic.

Scientists ran DNA taken from cultured CD4+ T cells through the Oncomine TCR Beta short-read assay for sequencing. TCRdb recomputed calls from the PCR reads with MiXCR, one row per CDR3 protein. The repertoire holds about 20,000 distinct CDR3 sequences, with around 50% as singletons. Looked up from germline, CDR1 is SGHTA and CDR2 is FQGNSA. The CDR3 extends over 14 amino acids. Trimming stripped 5 bases from V and 3 bases from J, with 11 bases between. A remark on this clonotype: Its antigen is unknown.

Treatment in this sample: approximately 10-day PBMC culture with coronavirus spike peptide pools or control peptides (ViraFEST assay). Sequenced: CD4+ T cells from blood, cultured in vitro. The receptor was isolated from a human donor who had recovered from COVID-19. The J gene is TRBJ1-3, the V gene TRBV7-2, with a possible D match to TRBD1 (5 bases). CDR3 loop: CASSQGANGNTIYF. Written as DNA, the CDR3 is TGTGCCAGCAGCCAGGGTGCTAATGGAAACACCATATATTTT. Filled out from reference TRBV7-2 and TRBJ1-3, the complete variable domain reads GAGVSQSPSNKVTEKGKDVELRCDPISGHTALYWYRQSLGQGLEFLIYFQGNSAPDKSGLPSDRFSAERTGGSVSTLTIQRTQQEDSAVYLCASSQGANGNTIYFGEGSWLTVV.